Following are 3 T cell receptor beta chains from one sample sequenced in a study of memory CD4+ T cells and cytomegalovirus serostatus. Clones were read by immunoSEQ multiplex PCR, and TCRdb kept only the in-frame ones, dropping some. The sample includes 61,000 or so clones, around three quarters seen only once; the top ten take almost 0.55%. The sort gate was single viable CD3+CD4+CD8-CD45RO+ cells for memory CD4+ T cells. Input material: memory CD4+ T cells from blood. The receptors shown here come from an adult in good health and CMV-seronegative. Some clones in this sample may be carry-over from other donors' samples.

The V gene is TRBV9, the J gene TRBJ2-1; 12 nucleotides line up with TRBD2. The ends lost 4 bases at V and 7 bases at J; junction bases unmatched: 12. The CDR3 is 17 residues long. Germline CDR1 reads SGDLS; CDR2 reads YYNGEE. The CDR3 bases are TGTGCCAGCAGCCCAAGTAGACTAGCGGGAGTAGGGAATGAGCAGTTCTTC. Protein product: CASSPSRLAGVGNEQFF.

The chain has TRBV10-2 and TRBJ1-3; no definite D call. This CDR3 comprises 14 residues. Germline CDR1 and CDR2: WSHSY and SAAADI. The V and J ends lost 2 bases and 4 bases respectively, with 9 bases between them. CDR3 bases: TGCGCCAGCAGTGAGGTCATAAGAGGAAACACCATATATTTT. It specifies CASSEVIRGNTIYF.

The chain combines TRBV4-1 with TRBJ2-2; 7 bases fit TRBD1. Trimming at V came to 4 bases and at J to 4 bases, leaving 15 bases not matched to a gene. CDR3 length: 18 residues. Germline CDR1 MGHRA, CDR2 YSYEKL. The CDR3 DNA is TGCGCCAGCAGCCGTATAACAGGGGTTGGAGTATCCACCGGGGAGCTGTTTTTT. Encoded protein: CASSRITGVGVSTGELFF.